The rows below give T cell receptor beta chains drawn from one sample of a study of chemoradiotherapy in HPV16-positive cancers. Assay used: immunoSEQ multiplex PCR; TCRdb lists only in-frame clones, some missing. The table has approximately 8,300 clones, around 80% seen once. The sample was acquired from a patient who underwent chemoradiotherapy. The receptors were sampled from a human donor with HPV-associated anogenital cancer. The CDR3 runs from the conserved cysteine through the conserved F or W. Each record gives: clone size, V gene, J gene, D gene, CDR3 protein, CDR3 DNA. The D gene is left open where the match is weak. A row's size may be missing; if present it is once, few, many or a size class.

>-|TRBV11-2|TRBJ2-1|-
CASSSGRGEGGEQFF
TGTGCCAGCAGCTCCGGAAGGGGGGAGGGCGGTGAGCAGTTCTTC
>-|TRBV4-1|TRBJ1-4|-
CASSVSGTRAFNEKLFF
TGCGCCAGCAGCGTCAGTGGAACCAGGGCCTTCAATGAAAAACTGTTTTTT
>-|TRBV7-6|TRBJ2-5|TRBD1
CASRDRGRETQYF
TGTGCCAGCCGGGACAGGGGTAGGGAGACCCAGTACTTC
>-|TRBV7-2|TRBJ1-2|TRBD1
CASSSPGQGYGYTF
TGTGCCAGCAGCAGTCCGGGACAGGGCTATGGCTACACCTTC
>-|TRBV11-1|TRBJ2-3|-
CASSLSPGTDTQYF
TGTGCCAGCAGCTTATCCCCGGGCACAGATACGCAGTATTTT
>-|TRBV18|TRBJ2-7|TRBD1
CASSPTGQYEQYF
TGTGCCAGCTCACCCACGGGACAGTACGAGCAGTACTTC
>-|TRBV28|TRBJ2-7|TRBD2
CASSPGTRSYSYEQYF
TGTGCCAGCAGTCCCGGGACTAGATCGTACTCCTACGAGCAGTACTTC
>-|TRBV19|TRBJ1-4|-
CASSRTHGVTNEKLFF
TGTGCCAGTAGCCGAACTCACGGGGTAACTAATGAAAAACTGTTTTTT
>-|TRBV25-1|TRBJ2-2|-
CASSRTGGNTGELFF
TGTGCCAGCAGCAGAACAGGAGGGAACACCGGGGAGCTGTTTTTT
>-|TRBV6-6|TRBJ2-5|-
CASSDQQETQYF
TGTGCCAGCAGCGACCAACAAGAGACCCAGTACTTC
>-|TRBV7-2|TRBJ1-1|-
CASSATGNTEAFF
TGTGCCAGCAGCGCGACAGGGAACACTGAAGCTTTCTTT
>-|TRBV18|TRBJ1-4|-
CASSLQADEKLFF
TGTGCCAGCTCACTACAAGCAGATGAAAAACTGTTTTTT
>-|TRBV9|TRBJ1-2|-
CASSPTGQLNYGYTF
TGTGCCAGCAGCCCCACCGGACAGCTAAACTATGGCTACACCTTC
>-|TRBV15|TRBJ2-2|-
CATSSMGLTGELFF
TGTGCCACCAGCAGCATGGGGCTGACCGGGGAGCTGTTTTTT
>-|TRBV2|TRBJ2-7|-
CASSSQGVEQYF
TGTGCCAGCAGCTCACAGGGCGTCGAGCAGTACTTC
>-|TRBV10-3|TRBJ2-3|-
CAISEAGSADTQYF
TGTGCCATCAGTGAGGCGGGTTCCGCAGATACGCAGTATTTT
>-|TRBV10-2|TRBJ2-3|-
CASGVGRRDTQYF
TGCGCCAGCGGAGTGGGGCGGCGAGATACGCAGTATTTT
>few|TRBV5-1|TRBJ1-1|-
CASSEGLNTEAFF
TGCGCCAGCAGCGAGGGGCTGAACACTGAAGCTTTCTTT
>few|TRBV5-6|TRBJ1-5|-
CASSLLAQPQHF
TGTGCCAGCAGCTTGCTCGCTCAGCCCCAGCATTTT
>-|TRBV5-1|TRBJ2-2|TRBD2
CASSAPSGGNPNTGELFF
TGCGCCAGCAGCGCACCTAGCGGGGGGAACCCAAACACCGGGGAGCTGTTTTTT
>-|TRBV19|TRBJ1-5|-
CASSTMGTATLNQPQHF
TGTGCCAGTAGTACTATGGGGACTGCTACGCTGAACCAGCCCCAGCATTTT
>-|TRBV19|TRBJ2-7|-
CASTPGESYEQYF
TGTGCCAGTACCCCGGGAGAATCCTACGAGCAGTACTTC
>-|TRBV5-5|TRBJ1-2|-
CASSLDVSYGYTF
TGTGCCAGCAGCTTGGACGTGTCCTATGGCTACACCTTC
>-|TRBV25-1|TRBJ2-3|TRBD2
CASGKQTGGSTDTQYF
TGTGCCAGCGGAAAGCAAACGGGGGGTAGCACAGATACGCAGTATTTT
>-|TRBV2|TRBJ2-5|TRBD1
CASMPRTGHQETQYF
TGTGCCAGCATGCCCCGGACAGGGCATCAAGAGACCCAGTACTTC
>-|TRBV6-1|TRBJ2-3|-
CAASSSYTDTQYF
TGTGCCGCATCTTCTAGTTACACAGATACGCAGTATTTT
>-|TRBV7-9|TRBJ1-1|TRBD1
CASRPGQGGRAFF
TGTGCCAGCAGACCCGGACAGGGAGGTCGAGCTTTCTTT
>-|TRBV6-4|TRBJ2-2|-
CASGGQNTGELFF
TGTGCCAGCGGTGGACAGAACACCGGGGAGCTGTTTTTT
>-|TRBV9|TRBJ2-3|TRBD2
CASSVAGWASGGVDTQYF
TGTGCCAGCAGCGTAGCTGGGTGGGCTAGCGGGGGGGTAGATACGCAGTATTTT
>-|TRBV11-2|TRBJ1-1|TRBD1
CASSRDRGLFNTEAFF
TGTGCCAGCAGCCGGGACAGGGGGCTATTCAACACTGAAGCTTTCTTT
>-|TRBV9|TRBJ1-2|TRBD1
CASSVVATGSNYGYTF
TGTGCCAGCAGCGTAGTAGCGACAGGGTCGAACTATGGCTACACCTTC
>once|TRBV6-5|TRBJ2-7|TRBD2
CASKGLAGAYEQYF
TGTGCCAGCAAGGGACTAGCGGGGGCCTACGAGCAGTACTTC
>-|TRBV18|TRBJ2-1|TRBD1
CASSPDAPGTGRGNEQFF
TGTGCCAGCTCACCGGACGCCCCCGGGACAGGGAGGGGCAATGAGCAGTTCTTC
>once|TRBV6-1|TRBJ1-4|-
CASSEARGATNEKLFF
TGTGCCAGCAGTGAAGCGCGGGGGGCAACTAATGAAAAACTGTTTTTT
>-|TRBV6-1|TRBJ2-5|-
CASSEGGRETQYF
TGTGCCAGCAGTGAAGGGGGCCGGGAGACCCAGTACTTC
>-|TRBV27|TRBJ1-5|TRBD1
CASSSQQGRGGQPQHF
TGTGCCAGCAGTTCACAACAGGGGCGCGGGGGTCAGCCCCAGCATTTT
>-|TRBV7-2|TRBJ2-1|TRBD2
CASRTSGGATNEQFF
TGTGCCAGCCGGACTAGCGGGGGGGCCACGAATGAGCAGTTCTTC
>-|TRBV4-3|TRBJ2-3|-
CASSQDFSAAGTDTQYF
TGCGCCAGCAGCCAAGACTTCAGCGCTGCTGGCACAGATACGCAGTATTTT
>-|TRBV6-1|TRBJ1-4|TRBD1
CASSATGGNEKLFF
TGTGCCAGCAGTGCGACAGGGGGTAATGAAAAACTGTTTTTT
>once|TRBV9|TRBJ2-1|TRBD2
CASSKRGSGGQEQFF
TGTGCCAGCAGCAAACGTGGGAGCGGGGGCCAGGAACAGTTCTTC
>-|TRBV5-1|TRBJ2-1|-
CASSSNLAGWARNEQFF
TGCGCCAGCAGCTCCAACCTTGCCGGGTGGGCACGCAATGAGCAGTTCTTC
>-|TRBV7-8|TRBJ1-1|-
CASSQERGLQEAFF
TGTGCCAGCAGCCAAGAAAGGGGTCTTCAGGAAGCTTTCTTT
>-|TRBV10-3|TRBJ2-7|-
CAISDGIYEQYF
TGTGCCATCAGTGATGGGATCTACGAGCAGTACTTC
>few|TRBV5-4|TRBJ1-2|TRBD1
CASSTDRGRYGYTF
TGTGCCAGCAGCACGGACAGGGGACGCTATGGCTACACCTTC
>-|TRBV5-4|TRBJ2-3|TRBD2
CASSFPSGGNTDTQYF
TGTGCCAGCAGCTTCCCTAGCGGGGGAAACACAGATACGCAGTATTTT
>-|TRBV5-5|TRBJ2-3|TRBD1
CASRKGGTGQNTDTQYF
TGTGCCAGCAGAAAAGGAGGGACAGGGCAAAACACAGATACGCAGTATTTT
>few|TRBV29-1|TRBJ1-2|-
CSVSTVGYGYTF
TGCAGCGTTTCCACGGTCGGCTATGGCTACACCTTC
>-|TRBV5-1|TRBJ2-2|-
CAGSPPTPTNTGELFF
TGCGCCGGCAGCCCACCGACACCAACGAACACCGGGGAGCTGTTTTTT
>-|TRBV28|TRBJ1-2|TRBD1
CASSRGTGPYGYTF
TGTGCCAGCAGTAGAGGGACAGGGCCTTATGGCTACACCTTC
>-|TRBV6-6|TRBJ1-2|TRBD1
CASSYPGGHGYTF
TGTGCCAGCAGTTACCCAGGGGGGCATGGCTACACCTTC
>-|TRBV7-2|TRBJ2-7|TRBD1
CASSANRDSLYEQYF
TGTGCCAGCAGCGCAAACCGGGACAGCCTCTACGAGCAGTACTTC
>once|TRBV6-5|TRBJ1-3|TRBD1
CASSRQGTGNTIYF
TGTGCCAGCAGTCGACAGGGAACGGGAAACACCATATATTTT